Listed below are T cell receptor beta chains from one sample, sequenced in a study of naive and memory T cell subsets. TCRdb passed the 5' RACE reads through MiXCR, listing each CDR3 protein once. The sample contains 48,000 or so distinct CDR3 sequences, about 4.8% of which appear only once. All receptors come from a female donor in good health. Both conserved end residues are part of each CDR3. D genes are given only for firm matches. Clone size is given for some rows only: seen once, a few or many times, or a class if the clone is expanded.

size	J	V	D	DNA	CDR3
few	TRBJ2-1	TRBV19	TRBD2	TGTGCCAGTAGTAGGGGGACTAGCGGAAGCTCCTACAATGAGCAGTTCTTC	CASSRGTSGSSYNEQFF
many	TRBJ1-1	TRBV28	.	TGTGCCAGCAGTCCCCCAAGGACAGACCAGGAAGCTTTCTTT	CASSPPRTDQEAFF
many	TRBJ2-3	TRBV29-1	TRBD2	TGCAGCGTATTAGCGGGAGGCTCCGATACGCAGTATTTT	CSVLAGGSDTQYF
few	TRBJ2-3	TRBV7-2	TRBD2	TGTGCCAGCAGGAAGAGCCGGGGACTAGCGGACTCCTCTAGCACAGATACGCAGTATTTT	CASRKSRGLADSSSTDTQYF
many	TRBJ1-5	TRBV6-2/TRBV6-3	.	TGTGCCAGCAGTTACTCGATAGGTGGTCAGCCCCAGCATTTT	CASSYSIGGQPQHF
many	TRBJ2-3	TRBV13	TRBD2	TGTGCCAGCAGCTGGACTAGCGGCACAGATACGCAGTATTTT	CASSWTSGTDTQYF
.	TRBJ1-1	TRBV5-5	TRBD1	TGTGCCAGCAGCTGGGGACAGGGAAAGAACACTGAAGCTTTCTTT	CASSWGQGKNTEAFF
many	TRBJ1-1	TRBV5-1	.	TGCGCCAGCAGCTTGGGGGTCCTGAACACTGAAGCTTTCTTT	CASSLGVLNTEAFF
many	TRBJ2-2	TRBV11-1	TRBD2	TGTGCCAGCAGCTTAGCTTCTCGGGGACTAGCGGGGAGATCCACCGGGGAGCTGTTTTTT	CASSLASRGLAGRSTGELFF
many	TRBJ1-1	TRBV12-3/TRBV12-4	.	TGTGCCAGCCATTTGAACACTGAAGCTTTCTTT	CASHLNTEAFF
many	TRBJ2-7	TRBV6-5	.	TGTGCCAGCAGAGGGTTAAATGGAGGCGAGCAGTACTTC	CASRGLNGGEQYF
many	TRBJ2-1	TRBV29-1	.	TGCAGCTCATGGGACAATGAGCAGTTCTTC	CSSWDNEQFF
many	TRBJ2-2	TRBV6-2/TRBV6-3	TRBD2	TGTGCCAGCTCTCGACGGGGACTAGCGGGAGGGCTTGGTGCCGGGGAGCTGTTTTTT	CASSRRGLAGGLGAGELFF
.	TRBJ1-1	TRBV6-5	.	TGTGCCAGCAGTTACGAGGCGAGGGGGACTGAAGCTTTCTTT	CASSYEARGTEAFF
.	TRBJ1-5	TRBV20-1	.	TGCAGTGCTAGAGGCTACAGGGCTGGCAATCAGCCCCAGCATTTT	CSARGYRAGNQPQHF
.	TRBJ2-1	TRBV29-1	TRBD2	TGCAGCGTTGACGGGGCGGGAGCCTACAATGAGCAGTTCTTC	CSVDGAGAYNEQFF
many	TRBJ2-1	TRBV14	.	TGTGCCAGCAGCCTCAACAGGGTCGCTTACAATGAGCAGTTCTTC	CASSLNRVAYNEQFF
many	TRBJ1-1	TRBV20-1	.	TGCAGTGCTAGAGATTTAGGCGGGGGGAAAGTGACGCTGGAAGCTTTCTTT	CSARDLGGGKVTLEAFF
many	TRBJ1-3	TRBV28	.	TGTGCCAGCAGTTTTTCGGTATCTGGAAACACCATATATTTT	CASSFSVSGNTIYF
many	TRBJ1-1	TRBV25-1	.	TGTGCCAGCATCCCCAACGGGAAGAACACTGAAGCTTTCTTT	CASIPNGKNTEAFF
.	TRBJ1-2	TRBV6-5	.	TGTGCCAGCAGCCGGGGAGGGCCCGCTAACTATGGCGACACCTTC	CASSRGGPANYGDTF
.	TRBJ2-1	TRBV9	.	TGTGCCAGCAGCGTAGCGGCGGGATCCTACAATGAGCAGTTCTTC	CASSVAAGSYNEQFF
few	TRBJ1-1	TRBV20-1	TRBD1	TGCAGTGCTACGGGGACAGCTCTTGAAGCTTTCTTT	CSATGTALEAFF
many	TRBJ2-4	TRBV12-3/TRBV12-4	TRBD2	TGTGCCAGCAGTCCCCTGAGCGGGAGACCGTCGGACATTCAGTACTTC	CASSPLSGRPSDIQYF
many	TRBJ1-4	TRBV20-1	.	TGCAGTGCTAGGGAAATTGAAAAACTGTTTTTT	CSAREIEKLFF
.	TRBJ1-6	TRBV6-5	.	TGTGCCAGCAGTTACTCGAACGGCGGTTCACCCCTCCACTTT	CASSYSNGGSPLHF
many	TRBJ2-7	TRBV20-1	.	TGCAGTGCTAGAGAGAGAGGCAGTAAGGGACTCTACGAGCAGTACTTC	CSARERGSKGLYEQYF
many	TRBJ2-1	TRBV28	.	TGTGCCAGCCGTGGGGGGGGGGCTAGCTGGCGAAATGAGCAGTTCTTC	CASRGGGASWRNEQFF
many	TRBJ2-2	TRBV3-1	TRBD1	TGTGCCAGCAGCCCCTACCGGGACAGGGCAGGGTCCGGGGAGCTGTTTTTT	CASSPYRDRAGSGELFF
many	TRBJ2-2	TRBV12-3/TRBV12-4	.	TGTGCCAGCAGTCCCGAGGGGCCCTACACCGGGGAGCTGTTTTTT	CASSPEGPYTGELFF
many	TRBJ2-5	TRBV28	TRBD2	TGTGCCAGCAGTTTTTGGTCGGGACTAGGAGGTCAAGAGACCCAGTACTTC	CASSFWSGLGGQETQYF
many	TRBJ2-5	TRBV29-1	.	TGCAGCGTTGTTTGGGGACGAGAGACCCAGTACTTC	CSVVWGRETQYF
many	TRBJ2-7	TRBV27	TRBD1	TGTGCCAGCAGACAATCCGGGACAGGGGGGCTTTCCTACGAGCAGTACTTC	CASRQSGTGGLSYEQYF
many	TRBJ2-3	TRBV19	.	TGTGCCAGTAGTATCCTGGGGGTCGATACGCAGTATTTT	CASSILGVDTQYF
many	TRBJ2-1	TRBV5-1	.	TGCGCCAGCAGCTTTCCCGGATTCAATGAGCAGTTCTTC	CASSFPGFNEQFF
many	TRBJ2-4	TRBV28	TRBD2	TGTGCCAGCAGCTTTCTAGCGGAAGCCAAAAACATTCAGTACTTC	CASSFLAEAKNIQYF
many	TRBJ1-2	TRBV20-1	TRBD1	TGCAGTGCTAGAGGGACAGGGGGCTATGGCTACACCTTC	CSARGTGGYGYTF
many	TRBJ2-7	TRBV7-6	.	TGTGCCAGCAGCTTTAAGGGACCCCCAGACTACGAGCAGTACTTC	CASSFKGPPDYEQYF
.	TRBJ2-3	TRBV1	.	TGCACCAGCAGCCAAGGTACCCGTGGCGGACCAAGCACAGATACGCAGTATTTT	CTSSQGTRGGPSTDTQYF
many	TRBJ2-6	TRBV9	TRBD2	TGTGCCAGCAGCGCAACCCCGACTAGCGGGCGGACAATTTCTGGGGCCAACGTCCTGACTTTC	CASSATPTSGRTISGANVLTF
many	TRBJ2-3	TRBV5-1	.	TGCGCCAGCAGCCCGACAGTCACAGATACGCAGTATTTT	CASSPTVTDTQYF
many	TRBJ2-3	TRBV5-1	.	TGCGCCAGCAGCCTGATCGGCGGGACCAAAGATACGCAGTATTTT	CASSLIGGTKDTQYF
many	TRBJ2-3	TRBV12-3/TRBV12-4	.	TGTGCCAGCAGTCGCGAAACGTCCGGGACTTACACAGATACGCAGTATTTT	CASSRETSGTYTDTQYF
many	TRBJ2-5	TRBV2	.	TGTGCCAGCAGTTCCCCGGGAGTGGGTGAGACCCAGTACTTC	CASSSPGVGETQYF
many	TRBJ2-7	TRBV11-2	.	TGTGCCAGCAGCTCCCTACGTAACAGGTCAACTTCCTACGAGCAGTACTTC	CASSSLRNRSTSYEQYF
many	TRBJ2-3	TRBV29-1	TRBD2	TGCAGCGTTGATCTCGGGAGGGCCTTATCGCAGTATTTT	CSVDLGRALSQYF
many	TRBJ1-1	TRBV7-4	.	TGTGCCAGCAGCCCACGACATCGGCTGAACACTGAAGCTTTCTTT	CASSPRHRLNTEAFF
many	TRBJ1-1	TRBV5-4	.	TGTGCCAGCAGCTTACCCTCAGGGAACACTGAAGCTTTCTTT	CASSLPSGNTEAFF
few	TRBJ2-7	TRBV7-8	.	TGTGCCAGCAGCGTCGAGAGGGCCTACGAGCAGTACTTC	CASSVERAYEQYF
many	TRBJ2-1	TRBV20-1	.	TGCAGTGCTAGAGTGGAAGGAGGGTTCTCCTACAATGAGCAGTTCTTC	CSARVEGGFSYNEQFF
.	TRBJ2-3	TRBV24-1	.	TGTGCCACCAGTGATTTGCAGACTGTCGGCACAGATACGCAGTATTTT	CATSDLQTVGTDTQYF
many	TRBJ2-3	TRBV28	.	TGTGCCAGCAGTTTACTTGGATTTCGGTCTAGCACAGATACGCAGTATTTT	CASSLLGFRSSTDTQYF
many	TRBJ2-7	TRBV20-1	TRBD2	TGCAGTGCTCAACTAGCGGGTTTCTCCTACGAGCAGTACTTC	CSAQLAGFSYEQYF
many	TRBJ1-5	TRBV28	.	TGTGCCAGCACCACCATCGGGACACCAGATCAGCCCCAGCATTTT	CASTTIGTPDQPQHF
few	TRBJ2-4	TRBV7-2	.	TGTGCCAGCAGCTTATCCAGGGAGCAAAACATTCAGTACTTC	CASSLSREQNIQYF
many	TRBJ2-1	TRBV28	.	TGTGCCAGCGGTTTTACCCCAAATGAGCAGTTCTTC	CASGFTPNEQFF